Listed below are T cell receptor beta chains from one sample, sequenced in a study of cytomegalovirus exposure and HLA in healthy donors. The table came from immunoSEQ multiplex PCR; TCRdb's copy has only in-frame clones and leaves some out. The repertoire holds around 200,000 clones, with over 75% as singletons. The sample was PBMCs. The receptor source for this set is a man in his forties or fifties in good health and CMV-seronegative. Both conserved end residues are part of each CDR3.

J gene,V gene,CDR3 protein
TRBJ2-7,TRBV19,CASSITGGPFDYEQYF
TRBJ1-2,TRBV7-9,CASSLARQGAFGYTF
TRBJ2-7,TRBV7-9,CASSKTDLRYEQYF
TRBJ1-5,TRBV18,CASSQGASNQPQHF
TRBJ2-5,TRBV5-1,CASSSLLAGEIQETQYF
TRBJ2-7,TRBV5-5,CASSLALAGINEQYF
TRBJ1-6,TRBV15,CATSRDRQGPTYNSPLHF
TRBJ2-1,TRBV27,CASSRPGRAEQFF
TRBJ2-3,TRBV11-2,CASSLVPTGTRDTQYF
TRBJ1-1,TRBV2,CASSGGNRNTEAFF
TRBJ2-7,TRBV7-9,CASSSSGGAGEQYF
TRBJ1-4,TRBV5-8,CASSAEALVYEKLFF
TRBJ1-6,TRBV19,CASSLPPAAGSPLHF
TRBJ1-1,TRBV4-1,CASSQENRLTEAFF
TRBJ2-1,TRBV7-2,CASSSGLAGGNEQFF
TRBJ2-3,TRBV11-2,CASSLFGAGVGWDTQYF
TRBJ2-3,TRBV19,CASSPRTSGDTDTQYF
TRBJ2-7,TRBV27,CASSSGWDSYEQYF
TRBJ2-1,TRBV18,CASSPPGQGEQFF
TRBJ1-6,TRBV4-1,CASSQDQAFSYNSPLHF
TRBJ1-1,TRBV6-5,CASSTTWTGEAFF
TRBJ1-1,TRBV6-5,CASSRGGNTEAFF
TRBJ2-2,TRBV7-3,CASSAQGAGNTGELFF
TRBJ1-1,TRBV5-6,CASSLVGGGTEAFF
TRBJ2-6,TRBV5-1,CASSLAVMGQGAYGANVLTF
TRBJ2-1,TRBV11-3,CASSGLQDEQFF
TRBJ2-7,TRBV15,CATSRGLDSDYEQYF
TRBJ1-1,TRBV19,CASSDTGERPEAFF